Listed below are T cell receptor beta chains from one sample, sequenced in a study of blood T cell repertoires in COVID-19. Using immunoSEQ multiplex PCR, the repertoire was profiled, and TCRdb retains in-frame clones only, with some absent. Of about 93,000 clones listed, 75% to 90% are singletons. The sequenced sample was peripheral blood. These receptors all come from a human donor with active COVID-19. The donor label of this sample is uncertain. The CDR3 runs from the conserved cysteine through the conserved F or W. D genes are given only for firm matches. The listing skips clone size in some rows; elsewhere it reads once, few, many or a size class.

clone_size: NA
v_call: TRBV27
j_call: TRBJ2-7
d_call: NA
cdr3_aa: CASSLSLSYEQYF
cdr3_nt: TGTGCCAGCAGTTTGTCACTCTCCTACGAGCAGTACTTC

clone_size: NA
v_call: TRBV16
j_call: TRBJ2-3
d_call: TRBD2
cdr3_aa: CASSQSLTSASTDTQYF
cdr3_nt: TGTGCCAGCAGCCAATCGTTAACTAGCGCGAGCACAGATACGCAGTATTTT

clone_size: NA
v_call: TRBV5-6
j_call: TRBJ1-1
d_call: TRBD1
cdr3_aa: CASSAILGTGFDEAFF
cdr3_nt: TGTGCCAGCAGCGCGATTCTCGGGACAGGATTCGACGAAGCTTTCTTT

clone_size: NA
v_call: TRBV28
j_call: TRBJ1-4
d_call: NA
cdr3_aa: CASSRHSINIEKLFF
cdr3_nt: TGTGCCAGCAGTCGCCACTCGATTAATATTGAAAAACTGTTTTTT

clone_size: NA
v_call: TRBV28
j_call: TRBJ1-5
d_call: NA
cdr3_aa: CASSYRDFYSNQPQHF
cdr3_nt: TGTGCCAGCAGTTACAGGGATTTCTATAGCAATCAGCCCCAGCATTTT

clone_size: NA
v_call: TRBV11-2
j_call: TRBJ1-1
d_call: NA
cdr3_aa: CASSLDRTGRNTEAFF
cdr3_nt: TGTGCCAGCAGCTTAGATCGAACAGGGAGAAACACTGAAGCTTTCTTT

clone_size: NA
v_call: TRBV18
j_call: TRBJ2-2
d_call: NA
cdr3_aa: CASSATVTGELFF
cdr3_nt: TGTGCCAGCTCAGCGACAGTAACCGGGGAGCTGTTTTTT

clone_size: NA
v_call: TRBV14
j_call: TRBJ2-5
d_call: NA
cdr3_aa: CASSQDRLNQETQYF
cdr3_nt: TGTGCCAGCAGCCAAGATCGGTTGAACCAAGAGACCCAGTACTTC

clone_size: NA
v_call: TRBV9
j_call: TRBJ1-5
d_call: TRBD1
cdr3_aa: CASSAGQGFLYSNQPQHF
cdr3_nt: TGTGCCAGCAGCGCCGGACAGGGCTTCCTTTATAGCAATCAGCCCCAGCATTTT

clone_size: NA
v_call: TRBV6-4
j_call: TRBJ2-3
d_call: NA
cdr3_aa: CASSLLGGSTDTQYF
cdr3_nt: TGTGCCAGCAGTCTACTAGGAGGTAGCACAGATACGCAGTATTTT

clone_size: once
v_call: TRBV3-1/TRBV3-2
j_call: TRBJ1-3
d_call: NA
cdr3_aa: CASSPTGVSGNTIYF
cdr3_nt: TGTGCCAGCAGCCCCACCGGAGTCTCTGGAAACACCATATATTTT

clone_size: NA
v_call: TRBV20-1
j_call: TRBJ1-6
d_call: TRBD1
cdr3_aa: CSASRQGIYNSPLHF
cdr3_nt: TGCAGTGCTAGTAGACAGGGCATCTATAATTCACCCCTCCACTTT

clone_size: NA
v_call: TRBV18
j_call: TRBJ2-3
d_call: TRBD2
cdr3_aa: CASSPSSGASTDTQYF
cdr3_nt: TGTGCCAGCTCACCGTCTAGCGGGGCAAGCACAGATACGCAGTATTTT

clone_size: NA
v_call: TRBV7-9
j_call: TRBJ1-5
d_call: TRBD1
cdr3_aa: CASSRQGNSNQPQHF
cdr3_nt: TGTGCCAGCAGCCGACAGGGAAATAGCAATCAGCCCCAGCATTTT

clone_size: medium-sized
v_call: TRBV6-2/TRBV6-3
j_call: TRBJ2-1
d_call: TRBD1
cdr3_aa: CASSSKTGPFYNEQFF
cdr3_nt: TGTGCCAGCAGCTCGAAGACAGGGCCCTTCTACAATGAGCAGTTCTTC

clone_size: NA
v_call: TRBV6-5
j_call: TRBJ2-7
d_call: TRBD1
cdr3_aa: CASTPRDSSYEQYF
cdr3_nt: TGTGCCAGCACTCCCCGGGACAGCTCCTACGAGCAGTACTTC

clone_size: NA
v_call: TRBV5-1
j_call: TRBJ2-7
d_call: TRBD1
cdr3_aa: CASSLGTGGNLNNYEQYF
cdr3_nt: TGCGCCAGCAGCTTGGGGACAGGGGGAAATCTTAATAACTACGAGCAGTACTTC

clone_size: NA
v_call: TRBV11-2
j_call: TRBJ2-1
d_call: TRBD2
cdr3_aa: CASSGTSGQYNEQFF
cdr3_nt: TGTGCCAGCAGCGGGACTAGCGGGCAGTACAATGAGCAGTTCTTC

clone_size: NA
v_call: TRBV27
j_call: TRBJ2-1
d_call: NA
cdr3_aa: CASKDGVAYNEQFF
cdr3_nt: TGTGCCAGTAAGGACGGGGTAGCCTACAATGAGCAGTTCTTC

clone_size: once
v_call: TRBV18
j_call: TRBJ1-6
d_call: NA
cdr3_aa: CASSRDRENSPLHF
cdr3_nt: TGTGCCAGCTCACGCGACCGGGAGAATTCACCCCTCCACTTT

clone_size: NA
v_call: TRBV9
j_call: TRBJ2-7
d_call: TRBD1
cdr3_aa: CASSLPDRPGEQYF
cdr3_nt: TGTGCCAGCAGCTTACCGGACAGGCCGGGCGAGCAGTACTTC

clone_size: NA
v_call: TRBV5-1
j_call: TRBJ2-1
d_call: TRBD1
cdr3_aa: CASSLAGDRVDEQFF
cdr3_nt: TGCGCCAGCAGCTTGGCTGGGGACAGGGTCGATGAGCAGTTCTTC

clone_size: few
v_call: TRBV11-3
j_call: TRBJ2-1
d_call: TRBD1
cdr3_aa: CASSLDARLQGAGDEQFF
cdr3_nt: TGTGCCAGCAGCTTAGACGCTCGTCTACAGGGGGCCGGCGATGAGCAGTTCTTC

clone_size: NA
v_call: TRBV24-1
j_call: TRBJ1-4
d_call: NA
cdr3_aa: CATRRDRVYEEKLFF
cdr3_nt: TGTGCCACCCGGAGAGATCGGGTTTATGAGGAAAAACTGTTTTTT

clone_size: once
v_call: TRBV9
j_call: TRBJ2-5
d_call: TRBD2
cdr3_aa: CASSLSGGAAGTQYF
cdr3_nt: TGTGCCAGCAGCCTTAGCGGGGGGGCCGCTGGGACCCAGTACTTC

clone_size: NA
v_call: TRBV25-1
j_call: TRBJ2-3
d_call: NA
cdr3_aa: CASSGSAGSTDTQYF
cdr3_nt: TGTGCCAGCAGTGGATCTGCGGGGAGCACAGATACGCAGTATTTT

clone_size: NA
v_call: TRBV7-9
j_call: TRBJ2-5
d_call: TRBD1
cdr3_aa: CASSRGTGGRETQYF
cdr3_nt: TGTGCCAGCAGCCGTGGGACAGGGGGCAGGGAGACCCAGTACTTC

clone_size: once
v_call: TRBV5-1
j_call: TRBJ1-1
d_call: NA
cdr3_aa: CASSFLTSKNTEAFF
cdr3_nt: TGCGCCAGCAGCTTTCTGACTTCAAAGAACACTGAAGCTTTCTTT

clone_size: NA
v_call: TRBV25-1
j_call: TRBJ2-1
d_call: NA
cdr3_aa: CASSPRFSSYNEQFF
cdr3_nt: TGTGCCAGCAGTCCCCGATTTAGCTCCTACAATGAGCAGTTCTTC

clone_size: NA
v_call: TRBV19
j_call: TRBJ2-3
d_call: TRBD1
cdr3_aa: CASSIGQGGYTDTQYF
cdr3_nt: TGTGCCAGTAGTATAGGACAGGGGGGCTACACAGATACGCAGTATTTT

clone_size: NA
v_call: TRBV19
j_call: TRBJ2-2
d_call: TRBD1
cdr3_aa: CASRGQGTDTGELFF
cdr3_nt: TGTGCCAGTAGAGGACAGGGGACGGACACCGGGGAGCTGTTTTTT

clone_size: NA
v_call: TRBV5-5
j_call: TRBJ2-5
d_call: NA
cdr3_aa: CASSLVGRQETQYF
cdr3_nt: TGTGCCAGCAGCTTGGTCGGCAGGCAAGAGACCCAGTACTTC

clone_size: NA
v_call: TRBV5-1
j_call: TRBJ2-1
d_call: TRBD2
cdr3_aa: CASSLAGSYNEQFF
cdr3_nt: TGCGCCAGCAGCCTAGCGGGGAGCTACAATGAGCAGTTCTTC

clone_size: NA
v_call: TRBV7-2
j_call: TRBJ1-5
d_call: NA
cdr3_aa: CASSPRTGLVANQPQHF
cdr3_nt: TGTGCCAGCAGCCCGAGAACAGGGTTGGTAGCTAATCAGCCCCAGCATTTT

clone_size: NA
v_call: TRBV27
j_call: TRBJ2-3
d_call: TRBD2
cdr3_aa: CASSLLALLAGGLADTQYF
cdr3_nt: TGTGCCAGCAGTTTATTAGCCCTCCTAGCGGGGGGGCTGGCAGATACGCAGTATTTT

clone_size: NA
v_call: TRBV19
j_call: TRBJ2-7
d_call: TRBD1
cdr3_aa: CASSPTGFYFREQYF
cdr3_nt: TGTGCCAGTAGTCCGACAGGGTTTTACTTTCGGGAGCAGTACTTC

clone_size: NA
v_call: TRBV6-5
j_call: TRBJ2-7
d_call: NA
cdr3_aa: CAAGFVYEQYF
cdr3_nt: TGTGCCGCAGGATTTGTATACGAGCAGTACTTC

clone_size: once
v_call: TRBV2
j_call: TRBJ2-1
d_call: TRBD1
cdr3_aa: CASSEDLQGSLSGNEQFF
cdr3_nt: TGTGCCAGCAGTGAGGACTTACAGGGGTCCCTTTCAGGAAATGAGCAGTTCTTC

clone_size: NA
v_call: TRBV5-1
j_call: TRBJ2-7
d_call: TRBD1
cdr3_aa: CASREGTGVSYEQYF
cdr3_nt: TGCGCCAGCAGGGAGGGGACAGGGGTATCCTACGAGCAGTACTTC

clone_size: NA
v_call: TRBV7-6
j_call: TRBJ1-4
d_call: TRBD1
cdr3_aa: CASSLGQGDEKLFF
cdr3_nt: TGTGCCAGCAGCTTAGGACAGGGGGATGAAAAACTGTTTTTT

clone_size: NA
v_call: TRBV29-1
j_call: TRBJ1-2
d_call: NA
cdr3_aa: CSARGVGGHGYTF
cdr3_nt: TGCAGCGCCCGGGGTGTCGGGGGACATGGCTACACCTTC

clone_size: NA
v_call: TRBV15
j_call: TRBJ2-5
d_call: NA
cdr3_aa: CATSRDAAGLETQYF
cdr3_nt: TGTGCCACCAGCAGAGATGCAGCCGGGTTGGAGACCCAGTACTTC

clone_size: NA
v_call: TRBV7-9
j_call: TRBJ2-5
d_call: NA
cdr3_aa: CASSLDVLASPQETQYF
cdr3_nt: TGTGCCAGCAGCTTAGACGTCTTAGCTAGCCCGCAAGAGACCCAGTACTTC

clone_size: NA
v_call: TRBV25-1
j_call: TRBJ2-6
d_call: NA
cdr3_aa: CASSEYWSGGANVLTF
cdr3_nt: TGTGCCAGCAGTGAATATTGGTCAGGGGGGGCCAACGTCCTGACTTTC

clone_size: NA
v_call: TRBV20-1
j_call: TRBJ2-5
d_call: TRBD2
cdr3_aa: CSASLASGGAWGQETQYF
cdr3_nt: TGCAGTGCTAGTCTCGCTAGCGGGGGGGCTTGGGGTCAAGAGACCCAGTACTTC

clone_size: NA
v_call: TRBV27
j_call: TRBJ1-2
d_call: TRBD1
cdr3_aa: CASRKRQYEDRGDYGYTF
cdr3_nt: TGTGCCAGCAGAAAACGCCAATATGAGGACAGGGGAGACTATGGCTACACCTTC

clone_size: NA
v_call: TRBV27
j_call: TRBJ2-7
d_call: NA
cdr3_aa: CASSLGRDIGSYEQYF
cdr3_nt: TGTGCCAGCAGTTTGGGACGGGACATTGGCTCCTACGAGCAGTACTTC

clone_size: NA
v_call: TRBV29-1
j_call: TRBJ2-7
d_call: NA
cdr3_aa: CSVGQGSYEQYF
cdr3_nt: TGCAGCGTTGGGCAGGGAAGCTACGAGCAGTACTTC

clone_size: NA
v_call: TRBV2
j_call: TRBJ2-5
d_call: TRBD1
cdr3_aa: CASKTDRGRTETQYF
cdr3_nt: TGTGCCAGCAAGACCGACAGGGGGCGCACCGAGACCCAGTACTTC

clone_size: NA
v_call: TRBV3-1/TRBV3-2
j_call: TRBJ2-3
d_call: NA
cdr3_aa: CASSAGQVSTDTQYF
cdr3_nt: TGTGCCAGCAGCGCAGGGCAGGTGAGCACAGATACGCAGTATTTT

clone_size: NA
v_call: TRBV6-6
j_call: TRBJ2-1
d_call: NA
cdr3_aa: CASSYTGQSNEQFF
cdr3_nt: TGTGCCAGCAGTTACACCGGACAGAGCAATGAGCAGTTCTTC

clone_size: NA
v_call: TRBV10-2
j_call: TRBJ2-3
d_call: TRBD2
cdr3_aa: CASSDRVAGAGGDTQYF
cdr3_nt: TGCGCCAGCAGTGATAGAGTAGCGGGGGCCGGGGGAGATACGCAGTATTTT

clone_size: NA
v_call: TRBV14
j_call: TRBJ1-1
d_call: NA
cdr3_aa: CASSRRPDRLNTEAFF
cdr3_nt: TGTGCCAGCAGCCGACGCCCCGACAGGCTGAACACTGAAGCTTTCTTT

clone_size: NA
v_call: TRBV7-9
j_call: TRBJ1-1
d_call: NA
cdr3_aa: CASSRFFVAPEAFF
cdr3_nt: TGTGCCAGCAGCCGCTTCTTCGTAGCCCCTGAAGCTTTCTTT

clone_size: NA
v_call: TRBV7-4
j_call: TRBJ1-5
d_call: NA
cdr3_aa: CASSASARGQPQHF
cdr3_nt: TGTGCCAGCAGCGCCTCCGCTCGTGGCCAGCCCCAGCATTTT